Shown below are 9 T cell receptor beta chains from a single sample sequenced in a study of read filtering for tumor transcriptome and immune sequencing. This library used roughly 0.4 ug RNA and molecular barcoded adaptors spanning alpha/delta and beta/gamma chains. TCRdb reanalysed the reads using MiXCR and keeps one entry per CDR3 protein. The table lists over 50,000 distinct CDR3 sequences, 11% to 15% of them singletons. Material: a population of CD138-negative cells sorted from bone marrow. All receptors come from a donor aged 40 or over with multiple myeloma.

The sample holds a few counts of this clonotype. This chain uses TRBV4-3 with TRBJ2-3, with 8 positions matching TRBD1. This CDR3 comprises 16 residues. The V segment lost 0 bases and the J segment 3 bases; nucleotides outside the gene matches: 5. Germline values: CDR1 LGHNA, CDR2 YSLEER. CDR3 DNA: TGCGCCAGCAGCCAAGACCGGGACAGGTGGACAGATACGCAGTATTTT. Its protein is CASSQDRDRWTDTQYF.

As concerns this clonotype: One base away lies a much larger clone, so this may be a sequencing read error. The V call is TRBV7-9, the J call TRBJ1-1, with 10 bases that match TRBD1. Looked up from germline, CDR1 is SEHNR and CDR2 is FQNEAQ (reference sequence). V was pared by 8 bases and J by 5 bases, with 14 bases of the junction left unmatched. The length of the CDR3 is 16 residues. CDR3: CASGLGGQGLRTEAFF. The CDR3 nucleotides read TGTGCCAGCGGTCTGGGGGGACAGGGGTTGCGAACTGAAGCTTTCTTT.

This clonotype was observed many times. The chain links TRBV20-1 to TRBJ1-5; D not resolved. V was pared by 3 bases and J by 7 bases, with 10 bases between. In germline, CDR1 is DFQATT, CDR2 SNEGSKA (reference sequence). The CDR3 loop spans 12 amino acids. The CDR3 DNA is TGCAGTGCTAGGGTCCCGGGCCAGCCCCAGCATTTT. Amino acids: CSARVPGQPQHF.

This clonotype was picked up many times. The chain couples TRBV7-6 to TRBJ2-7; 7 positions agree with TRBD1. The junction had 9 bases not matched to a gene; V was cut back by 3 bases and J by 1 base. CDR3 length: 16 amino acids. Per the germline V gene, CDR1 is SGHVS and CDR2 is FNYEAQ. CDR3: CASSFGTDPSSYEQYF. CDR3 bases: TGTGCCAGCAGCTTCGGGACAGACCCTAGTTCCTACGAGCAGTACTTC.

This clonotype came up many times. The V gene is TRBV30, the J gene TRBJ1-5; 9 positions match TRBD1. V was clipped by 3 bases and J by 5 bases; unmatched bases: 11. CDR1 and CDR2 (germline): GTSNPN, SVGIG (reference sequence). The CDR3 sequence is 16 residues long. Here the CDR3 DNA reads TGTGCCTGGAGGGACAGGGGACGTGGGGGGTATCAGCCCCAGCATTTT. It is translated as CAWRDRGRGGYQPQHF.

The table lists this clonotype with many counts. The chain uses TRBV7-2 and TRBJ2-1; 9 bases match TRBD2. CDR1 is SGHTA and CDR2 is FQGNSA in the germline V gene. Unmatched junction bases numbered 3, after V lost 1 base and J lost 8 bases. This CDR3 comprises 14 residues. The CDR3 bases are TGTGCCAGCAGCTTAGTACTAGCGGGCGATGAGCAGTTCTTC. Amino acid sequence: CASSLVLAGDEQFF.

This clonotype occurred many times. This chain uses TRBV11-1 with TRBJ2-1; the match to TRBD1 covers 8 bases. The length of the CDR3 is 16 residues. The germline V gene has CDR1 SGHAT and CDR2 FQDESV (reference sequence). V trimming: 2 bases; J trimming: 4 bases; junction bases outside the gene matches: 7. The DNA of the CDR3 is TGTGCCAGCAGCTTAAACCGACAGGGGAGATACAATGAGCAGTTCTTC. Encoded protein: CASSLNRQGRYNEQFF.

This chain connects TRBV27 to TRBJ2-7, with 9 nucleotides matching TRBD2. The CDR3 is made up of 13 amino acids. The V segment lost 6 bases and the J segment 7 bases; nucleotides outside the gene matches: 7. Germline CDR1 and CDR2: MNHEY and SMNVEV (reference sequence). The CDR3 nucleotides are TGTGCCAGCAGATCGGGACTAGCAGAGGAGCAGTACTTC. Amino acid sequence: CASRSGLAEEQYF.

The rearrangement uses TRBV5-4 and TRBJ1-2, with D possibly being TRBD1 (5 bases). Trimming took off 2 bases at V and 7 bases at J, with 9 bases between the two ends. The CDR3 is 12 residues long. Germline CDR1 is SGHNT and CDR2 is YYREEE (reference sequence). In DNA, the CDR3 is TGTGCCAGCAGCTTAACGGACACTGGCTACACCTTC. Translated: CASSLTDTGYTF. Full variable domain (outside the CDR3, taken from reference TRBV5-4 and TRBJ1-2): ETGVTQSPTHLIKTRGQQVTLRCSSQSGHNTVSWYQQALGQGPQFIFQYYREEENGRGNFPPRFSGLQFPNYSSELNVNALELDDSALYLCASSLTDTGYTFGSGTRLTVV.